This is a list of T cell receptor beta chains from one sample in a study of cytomegalovirus exposure and HLA in healthy donors. This table comes from immunoSEQ multiplex PCR, and its TCRdb copy is limited to in-frame clones, with some not included. The top ten clones hold 15% to 20% of a sample with 76,000 or so clones, more than 65% of them seen once. Sequenced sample: PBMCs. All receptors derive from a woman between 40 and 50 years old in good health and CMV-seropositive. Both conserved end residues are part of each CDR3. A D gene is named only where the DNA matches it firmly. The size of a clone is reported for some rows only, either as once, few or many, or as a class for expanded clones.

D gene: TRBD2
V gene: TRBV11-2
J gene: TRBJ2-5
clone size: -
CDR3 protein: CASTAGASETQYF
CDR3 DNA: TGTGCCAGCACTGCGGGAGCGTCAGAGACCCAGTACTTC

D gene: TRBD2
V gene: TRBV4-3
J gene: TRBJ2-1
clone size: -
CDR3 protein: CASSQGRVAGGRSYNEQFF
CDR3 DNA: TGCGCCAGCAGCCAAGGGCGGGTAGCGGGAGGGCGCTCCTACAATGAGCAGTTCTTC

D gene: -
V gene: TRBV29-1
J gene: TRBJ1-2
clone size: -
CDR3 protein: CSVRTISYGYTF
CDR3 DNA: TGCAGCGTTAGGACAATCTCTTATGGCTACACCTTC

D gene: -
V gene: TRBV4-3
J gene: TRBJ1-1
clone size: few
CDR3 protein: CASSQGPGIEAFF
CDR3 DNA: TGCGCCAGCAGCCAAGGGCCGGGTATTGAAGCTTTCTTT

D gene: -
V gene: TRBV4-3
J gene: TRBJ2-5
clone size: -
CDR3 protein: CASSQSVGQTQYF
CDR3 DNA: TGCGCCAGCAGCCAATCCGTTGGGCAGACCCAGTACTTC

D gene: TRBD1
V gene: TRBV6-1
J gene: TRBJ2-7
clone size: -
CDR3 protein: CASSGGQGGRGEQYF
CDR3 DNA: TGTGCCAGCAGTGGGGGACAGGGTGGACGAGGGGAGCAGTACTTC

D gene: -
V gene: TRBV5-5
J gene: TRBJ1-5
clone size: -
CDR3 protein: CASSWGLGNQPQHF
CDR3 DNA: TGTGCCAGCAGCTGGGGACTAGGCAATCAGCCCCAGCATTTT

D gene: -
V gene: TRBV2
J gene: TRBJ2-7
clone size: few
CDR3 protein: CSSRETAYEQYF
CDR3 DNA: TGTTCCAGCAGAGAGACAGCATACGAGCAGTACTTC

D gene: TRBD1
V gene: TRBV5-4
J gene: TRBJ2-1
clone size: -
CDR3 protein: CASSSPRDRVGGEQFF
CDR3 DNA: TGTGCCAGCAGCTCCCCCCGGGACAGGGTTGGAGGTGAGCAGTTCTTC

D gene: TRBD1
V gene: TRBV5-5
J gene: TRBJ2-7
clone size: -
CDR3 protein: CASSTGQGTFYEQYF
CDR3 DNA: TGTGCCAGCAGCACGGGACAGGGAACCTTCTACGAGCAGTACTTC

D gene: TRBD1
V gene: TRBV19
J gene: TRBJ1-5
clone size: few
CDR3 protein: CASSTGQGHQPQHF
CDR3 DNA: TGTGCCAGTAGTACCGGACAGGGACATCAGCCCCAGCATTTT

D gene: TRBD1
V gene: TRBV29-1
J gene: TRBJ1-1
clone size: -
CDR3 protein: CSVIQGAGGTEAFF
CDR3 DNA: TGCAGCGTTATACAGGGGGCTGGAGGCACTGAAGCTTTCTTT

D gene: -
V gene: TRBV2
J gene: TRBJ1-1
clone size: -
CDR3 protein: CASSDYTGNTEAFF
CDR3 DNA: TGTGCCAGCAGTGATTATACGGGGAACACTGAAGCTTTCTTT

D gene: -
V gene: TRBV29-1
J gene: TRBJ1-2
clone size: -
CDR3 protein: CSAGDLRGYTF
CDR3 DNA: TGCAGCGCAGGGGACCTAAGGGGCTACACCTTC

D gene: TRBD2
V gene: TRBV11-2
J gene: TRBJ2-1
clone size: -
CDR3 protein: CASSLAAGGHDEQFF
CDR3 DNA: TGTGCCAGCAGCCTGGCTGCGGGAGGCCACGATGAGCAGTTCTTC

D gene: -
V gene: TRBV20-1
J gene: TRBJ2-7
clone size: -
CDR3 protein: CSARTNYEQYF
CDR3 DNA: TGCAGTGCTAGAACTAACTACGAGCAGTACTTC

D gene: -
V gene: TRBV6-1
J gene: TRBJ1-1
clone size: -
CDR3 protein: CASRSGGVNTEAFF
CDR3 DNA: TGTGCCAGCAGGAGTGGGGGGGTAAACACTGAAGCTTTCTTT

D gene: TRBD1
V gene: TRBV4-1
J gene: TRBJ2-1
clone size: -
CDR3 protein: CASSPLRDRPYNEQFF
CDR3 DNA: TGCGCCAGCAGCCCCCTCCGGGACAGACCTTACAATGAGCAGTTCTTC

D gene: -
V gene: TRBV6-5
J gene: TRBJ1-1
clone size: -
CDR3 protein: CASSSGYTEAFF
CDR3 DNA: TGTGCCAGCAGTTCAGGGTACACTGAAGCTTTCTTT

D gene: -
V gene: TRBV4-3
J gene: TRBJ1-1
clone size: -
CDR3 protein: CASKLGLNTEAFF
CDR3 DNA: TGCGCCAGCAAACTTGGGCTGAACACTGAAGCTTTCTTT

D gene: TRBD2
V gene: TRBV4-3
J gene: TRBJ2-2
clone size: -
CDR3 protein: CASSQVLAGEDGELFF
CDR3 DNA: TGCGCCAGCAGCCAAGTCCTAGCGGGAGAGGACGGGGAGCTGTTTTTT

D gene: -
V gene: TRBV6-5
J gene: TRBJ1-2
clone size: -
CDR3 protein: CASSYSSGLDGYTF
CDR3 DNA: TGTGCCAGCAGTTACTCATCGGGGTTGGATGGCTACACCTTC

D gene: -
V gene: TRBV28
J gene: TRBJ1-1
clone size: -
CDR3 protein: CASERITEAFF
CDR3 DNA: TGTGCCAGCGAGAGAATCACTGAAGCTTTCTTT

D gene: -
V gene: TRBV11-2
J gene: TRBJ2-7
clone size: -
CDR3 protein: CASSLPTYEQYF
CDR3 DNA: TGTGCCAGCAGCTTACCTACCTACGAGCAGTACTTC

D gene: -
V gene: TRBV5-6
J gene: TRBJ1-5
clone size: -
CDR3 protein: CASSLGGQIANQPQHF
CDR3 DNA: TGTGCCAGCAGCTTGGGGGGGCAGATCGCCAATCAGCCCCAGCATTTT

D gene: -
V gene: TRBV5-6
J gene: TRBJ2-7
clone size: few
CDR3 protein: CASSLGGYEQYF
CDR3 DNA: TGTGCCAGCAGCCTAGGGGGCTACGAGCAGTACTTC

D gene: TRBD2
V gene: TRBV4-1
J gene: TRBJ2-5
clone size: -
CDR3 protein: CASSQRALAGGPIETQYF
CDR3 DNA: TGCGCCAGCAGCCAAAGAGCTTTAGCGGGAGGGCCGATAGAGACCCAGTACTTC

D gene: -
V gene: TRBV19
J gene: TRBJ1-4
clone size: few
CDR3 protein: CASSIWAEKLFF
CDR3 DNA: TGTGCCAGTAGTATATGGGCAGAAAAACTGTTTTTT

D gene: TRBD2
V gene: TRBV28
J gene: TRBJ2-1
clone size: -
CDR3 protein: CASSPPLAGIYNEQFF
CDR3 DNA: TGTGCCAGCAGTCCCCCTCTAGCGGGGATCTACAATGAGCAGTTCTTC

D gene: -
V gene: TRBV2
J gene: TRBJ1-4
clone size: -
CDR3 protein: CASNPRDIQAREKLFF
CDR3 DNA: TGTGCCAGCAACCCGAGGGACATTCAGGCGAGGGAAAAACTGTTTTTT

D gene: -
V gene: TRBV6-1
J gene: TRBJ1-5
clone size: -
CDR3 protein: CASSEQGNQPQHF
CDR3 DNA: TGTGCCAGCAGTGAACAGGGCAATCAGCCCCAGCATTTT

D gene: TRBD1
V gene: TRBV27
J gene: TRBJ1-2
clone size: -
CDR3 protein: CASSSTGVGYTF
CDR3 DNA: TGTGCCAGCAGTTCGACAGGGGTCGGCTACACCTTC

D gene: TRBD2
V gene: TRBV5-1
J gene: TRBJ2-3
clone size: -
CDR3 protein: CASSLAPSGLTDTQYF
CDR3 DNA: TGCGCCAGCAGCTTGGCCCCTAGCGGGCTGACAGATACGCAGTATTTT

D gene: -
V gene: TRBV15
J gene: TRBJ2-1
clone size: -
CDR3 protein: CATSVGGLSYNEQFF
CDR3 DNA: TGTGCCACCAGCGTAGGAGGACTATCATACAATGAGCAGTTCTTC

D gene: TRBD1
V gene: TRBV5-1
J gene: TRBJ2-5
clone size: -
CDR3 protein: CASSSGRFGQERETQYF
CDR3 DNA: TGCGCCAGCAGCTCAGGAAGATTTGGACAGGAGCGAGAGACCCAGTACTTC

D gene: -
V gene: TRBV5-6
J gene: TRBJ2-7
clone size: few
CDR3 protein: CASSLPRLAQYF
CDR3 DNA: TGTGCCAGCAGCCTCCCGCGGCTGGCGCAGTACTTC

D gene: -
V gene: TRBV18
J gene: TRBJ2-1
clone size: -
CDR3 protein: CASPPTRQGEQFF
CDR3 DNA: TGTGCCAGCCCTCCCACCCGGCAGGGGGAGCAGTTCTTC

D gene: -
V gene: TRBV4-1
J gene: TRBJ1-3
clone size: -
CDR3 protein: CASSQVRTSGNTIYF
CDR3 DNA: TGCGCCAGCAGCCAAGTCAGAACCTCTGGAAACACCATATATTTT

D gene: -
V gene: TRBV6-5
J gene: TRBJ1-3
clone size: -
CDR3 protein: CASSFGGGGNTIYF
CDR3 DNA: TGTGCCAGCAGTTTTGGGGGGGGAGGAAACACCATATATTTT

D gene: -
V gene: TRBV7-2
J gene: TRBJ2-5
clone size: -
CDR3 protein: CASSFNWGEDETQYF
CDR3 DNA: TGTGCCAGCAGCTTTAATTGGGGGGAAGACGAGACCCAGTACTTC

D gene: -
V gene: TRBV9
J gene: TRBJ1-1
clone size: -
CDR3 protein: CASSVMAARVSDTEAFF
CDR3 DNA: TGTGCCAGCAGCGTAATGGCGGCTCGGGTATCGGACACTGAAGCTTTCTTT

D gene: -
V gene: TRBV29-1
J gene: TRBJ1-1
clone size: -
CDR3 protein: CSVEHRATEAFF
CDR3 DNA: TGCAGCGTTGAACACAGGGCCACTGAAGCTTTCTTT

D gene: -
V gene: TRBV11-2
J gene: TRBJ1-2
clone size: -
CDR3 protein: CASSLKGDYGYTF
CDR3 DNA: TGTGCCAGCAGCTTAAAGGGGGACTATGGCTACACCTTC

D gene: TRBD1
V gene: TRBV9
J gene: TRBJ2-5
clone size: -
CDR3 protein: CASSSGDRVSGTQYF
CDR3 DNA: TGTGCCAGCAGCTCGGGGGACAGGGTCTCGGGGACCCAGTACTTC